This TCR beta chain originates from a study of early T cells in non-severe SARS-CoV-2 infection. The CDR3 runs to 13 residues. Per the germline V gene, CDR1 is WNHNN and CDR2 is SYGVQD (reference sequence). V lost 3 bases to trimming and J lost 5 bases, with 10 bases between them. This clonotype occurred a few times. Attachment of unique molecular identifiers to individual cDNA molecules was performed. TCRdb analysed the 5' RACE reads with MiXCR anew, one entry per CDR3 protein. The sample holds tens of thousands of distinct CDR3 sequences, around 12% seen once. This material consisted of whole blood, taken at baseline. This clonotype was sampled from an adult who was a healthcare worker with PCR-confirmed SARS-CoV-2 infection or an uninfected control (not recorded which). The donor label of this sample is uncertain. The rearrangement links TRBV10-1 to TRBJ2-5; the D gene is possibly TRBD1 (5 bases). As DNA, the CDR3 is TGCGCCAGCAGTGATTGGAAGGGGGAGACCCAGTACTTC. It encodes CASSDWKGETQYF.